These 18 T cell receptor beta chains share one sample of origin, sequenced in a study of cytomegalovirus exposure and HLA in healthy donors. The PCR contained 60 Vbeta and 13 Jbeta primers. Sequencing used immunoSEQ multiplex PCR; TCRdb keeps in-frame clones, though not all of them. The sample lists under 150,000 clones; 78% were seen once. Sample: PBMCs. All receptors come from a woman in her thirties or forties in good health and CMV-seropositive.

This chain links TRBV5-1 with TRBJ2-2; 13 bases are a match to TRBD2. The CDR3 runs 17 residues. V dropped 3 bases and J dropped 2; count of bases not matched to a gene: 4. The germline gives CDR1 SGHRS, CDR2 YFSETQ. The CDR3: CASSSRTSGGNTGELFF. The CDR3 coding sequence is TGCGCCAGCAGCTCCAGGACTAGCGGGGGTAACACCGGGGAGCTGTTTTTT.

Comment on this clone: One end of the junction varies from germline; a read error may be responsible. The chain carries TRBV18 and TRBJ2-1; no clear D gene. This CDR3 is 12 amino acids long. Germline V gives CDR1 KGHSH, CDR2 LQKENI. The CDR3 protein is CASSQNRDEQFF. For the CDR3, the DNA is TGTGCCAGTTCACAAAATCGCGATGAGCAGTTCTTC.

V and J are TRBV7-8 and TRBJ2-5; TRBD2 is a possible D gene (5 bases). V lost 1 base and J lost 4, with 7 bases in between. This CDR3 region has 13 residues. Per the germline V gene, CDR1 is SGHVS and CDR2 is FQNEAQ. Written as DNA, the CDR3 is TGTGCCAGCAGCTTAGTTGGGAGAGAGACCCAGTACTTC. Protein product: CASSLVGRETQYF.

The chain employs TRBV5-1 and TRBJ2-5, with 8 bases that match TRBD2. There are 15 residues in the CDR3. Germline CDR1 reads SGHRS; CDR2 reads YFSETQ. V shed 4 bases and J 1 base; nucleotides not matched to a gene: 6. The CDR3: CASSTMSGGQETQYF. The CDR3 DNA reads as TGCGCCAGCAGCACGATGAGCGGGGGCCAAGAGACCCAGTACTTC.

This chain connects TRBV7-8 to TRBJ2-1, with 11 bases lining up with TRBD2. Germline V CDR1 and CDR2: SGHVS, FQNEAQ. The CDR3 spans 17 residues. V lost 4 bases to trimming and J lost 5 bases; unmatched junction nucleotides: 10. CDR3 nucleotides: TGTGCCAGCAGCTCCCTCCGACTAGCGGGATTTAACAATGAGCAGTTCTTC. The encoded protein is CASSSLRLAGFNNEQFF. The variable domain in full, with the rest retrieved from reference TRBV7-8 and TRBJ2-1, is GAGVSQSPRYKVAKRGQDVALRCDPISGHVSLFWYQQALGQGPEFLTYFQNEAQLDKSGLPSDRFFAERPEGSVSTLKIQRTQQEDSAVYLCASSSLRLAGFNNEQFFGPGTRLTVL.

This chain joins TRBV6-1 and TRBJ2-5; 13 positions match TRBD2. The DNA end is a closer match to TRBJ2-7, so the J assignment may be wrong. The CDR3 sequence is 15 residues long. Per germline, CDR1 MNHNS and CDR2 SASEGT. In DNA form, the CDR3 reads TGTGCCAGCAGTGGGACTAGCGGGAGCCCCAGCGAGCAGTACTTC. It codes for CASSGTSGSPSEQYF.

V is TRBV28 and J is TRBJ1-4; D not resolved. The V gene's germline CDR1 is MDHEN and CDR2 SYDVKM. Trimming left V 5 bases short and J 5 bases short, with 15 bases between. The CDR3 extends over 15 amino acids. CDR3 region: CASSGQKKPNEKLFF. CDR3 bases: TGTGCCAGCAGTGGGCAGAAAAAACCAAATGAAAAACTGTTTTTT.

DNA of the CDR3: TGTGCCAGCAGTCCCCGGACAGGGGGAATTGAGCAGTTCTTC. This codes for CASSPRTGGIEQFF. The V gene is TRBV11-3, the J gene TRBJ2-1; 10 positions agree with TRBD1. The CDR3 totals 14 residues. V lost 6 bases and J lost 9; bases outside the gene matches: 8. Germline CDR1 is SGHNT and CDR2 is YENEEA.

This clone was seen a few times. The chain carries TRBV19 and TRBJ2-7; 10 bases are a match to TRBD2. V gave up 10 bases and J gave up 2 bases; unmatched junction bases: 2. The V gene's germline CDR1 is LNHDA and CDR2 SQIVND (reference sequence). The CDR3 runs 12 residues. This chain's CDR3 is CATSGRAYEQYF. CDR3 DNA: TGTGCCACCAGCGGGAGGGCCTACGAGCAGTACTTC.

The chain couples TRBV18 to TRBJ2-7, with 13 bases lining up with TRBD2. V lost 1 base to trimming and J lost 5 bases; unmatched junction nucleotides: 5. Looked up from germline, CDR1 is KGHSH and CDR2 is LQKENI. The CDR3 loop spans 16 amino acids. The CDR3 loop reads CASSPRTSGRGNEQYF. CDR3 bases: TGTGCCAGCTCACCACGTACTAGCGGGAGGGGGAACGAGCAGTACTTC.

This rearrangement joins TRBV5-6 to TRBJ2-7; D is undetermined. The V end was cut by 2 bases, the J end by 2 bases, with 8 bases between. CDR3 length: 13 amino acids. The germline CDR1 and CDR2 sequences are SGHDT and YYEEEE. The chain's CDR3 is CASSFGFTYEQYF. The CDR3 DNA sequence: TGTGCCAGCAGCTTCGGGTTCACCTACGAGCAGTACTTC. The variable domain in full, with the rest retrieved from reference TRBV5-6 and TRBJ2-7, is DAGVTQSPTHLIKTRGQQVTLRCSPKSGHDTVSWYQQALGQGPQFIFQYYEEEERQRGNFPDRFSGHQFPNYSSELNVNALLLGDSALYLCASSFGFTYEQYFGPGTRLTVT.

The sample holds one count of this clone. The genes are TRBV7-9 and TRBJ2-2; 10 bases line up with TRBD2. Germline CDR1 is SEHNR and CDR2 is FQNEAQ (reference sequence). The CDR3 consists of 14 residues. V lost 5 bases to trimming and J lost 6 bases; unmatched junction nucleotides: 3. The CDR3 is CASSQSGRAGELFF. CDR3 in DNA: TGTGCCAGCAGCCAAAGCGGGAGGGCCGGGGAGCTGTTTTTT.

This clone was observed at least ten times. This chain joins TRBV9 and TRBJ1-1; 8 nucleotides align to TRBD1. Germline V lookup: CDR1 SGDLS, CDR2 YYNGEE. V trimming: 3 bases; J trimming: 4 bases; junction bases outside the gene matches: 5. The CDR3 sequence is 14 residues long. The DNA of the CDR3 is TGTGCCAGCAGCGCGGAACAGGGGGGCACTGAAGCTTTCTTT. It translates to CASSAEQGGTEAFF.

This clone was counted once. V gene TRBV20-1 combines with J gene TRBJ2-3; the D gene is possibly TRBD2 (5 bases). Deletions cut 3 bases from V and 7 bases from J, with 8 bases between. The CDR3 spans 11 residues. Germline CDR1 and CDR2: DFQATT and SNEGSKA (reference sequence). The CDR3 bases are TGCAGTGCTAGCAGCGGCTATACGCAGTATTTT. It is translated as CSASSGYTQYF.

This chain links TRBV13 with TRBJ2-7; 7 bases fit TRBD1. CDR1 is PRHDT and CDR2 is FYEKMQ in the germline V gene (reference sequence). CDR3 length equals 17 residues. Germline trimming cut 4 bases from V and 3 bases from J; bases unmatched to any gene: 15. CDR3: CASSSEGGGQQNYEQYF. The CDR3 DNA is TGTGCCAGCAGCTCAGAGGGTGGGGGACAGCAGAACTACGAGCAGTACTTC.

The chain links TRBV7-6 to TRBJ2-5; the match to TRBD2 covers 8 bases. J was trimmed by 1 base and V by 1 base; bases with no gene match: 2. Looked up from germline, CDR1 is SGHVS and CDR2 is FNYEAQ. This CDR3 is built from 15 residues. In DNA form, the CDR3 reads TGTGCCAGCAGCTTAGACCTAGCGGGCCAAGAGACCCAGTACTTC. Translated, it gives CASSLDLAGQETQYF.

The table lists this clone with a count of one. The chain employs TRBV5-1 and TRBJ1-4; 10 bases are shared with TRBD1. CDR3 size: 16 residues. Germline V gives CDR1 SGHRS, CDR2 YFSETQ. J lost 8 bases, V lost 4 bases, and 11 bases had no gene match. In nucleotides, the CDR3 is TGCGCCAGCAGCCCGGAGCCCGGGACAGGGGCCGAAAAACTGTTTTTT. Translating gives CASSPEPGTGAEKLFF. Supplemented by reference TRBV5-1 and TRBJ1-4, the full variable domain reads KAGVTQTPRYLIKTRGQQVTLSCSPISGHRSVSWYQQTPGQGLQFLFEYFSETQRNKGNFPGRFSGRQFSNSRSEMNVSTLELGDSALYLCASSPEPGTGAEKLFFGSGTQLSVL.

The chain joins TRBV9 to TRBJ2-3; D is possibly TRBD2 (6 bases). The V gene's germline CDR1 is SGDLS and CDR2 YYNGEE. V lost 0 bases and J lost 2, with 10 bases in between. The CDR3 spans 15 residues. The CDR3 coding sequence is TGTGCCAGCAGCGTAGGTGCGGGAAACACAGATACGCAGTATTTT. Translated: CASSVGAGNTDTQYF. Supplemented by reference TRBV9 and TRBJ2-3, the full variable domain reads DSGVTQTPKHLITATGQRVTLRCSPRSGDLSVYWYQQSLDQGLQFLIQYYNGEERAKGNILERFSAQQFPDLHSELNLSSLELGDSALYFCASSVGAGNTDTQYFGPGTRLTVL.